Each of the 23 T cell receptor beta chains below was sequenced from the same sample in a study of Graves' ophthalmopathy and Graves' hyperthyroidism. Investigators amplified TCR beta CDR3 regions from RNA transcripts. HTBI primers were used in a first-round RT-PCR, which preceded a second-round multiplex PCR. TCRdb recomputed calls from the multiplex PCR reads with MiXCR, one row per CDR3 protein. Among approximately 45,000 distinct CDR3 sequences listed, about 50% were seen once. Sequencing was done on a sample of peripheral blood. The receptors were gathered from an adult man with Graves' ophthalmopathy.

This clonotype was recorded at least ten times. The chain uses TRBV2 and TRBJ2-3; D may be TRBD1 or TRBD2 (5 bases each). The germline V gene has CDR1 SNHLY and CDR2 FYNNEI. With 6 bases removed from V and 2 bases from J, the gap between germline ends came to 15 bases. The length of the CDR3 is 15 residues. CDR3 sequence: CASRTWGSDTDTQYF. The CDR3 nucleotides are TGTGCCAGCAGGACCTGGGGGTCAGACACAGATACGCAGTATTTT.

At least ten counts were recorded for this clonotype. V is TRBV12-3 or TRBV12-4 and J is TRBJ1-2, with 11 nucleotides matching TRBD1. The junction had 7 bases not matched to a gene; V was cut back by 5 bases and J by 8 bases. The CDR3 length is 14 residues. In nucleotides, the CDR3 is TGTGCCAGCAGTCGGGACAGGGGGAAGGGAGGCTACACCTTC. The encoded protein is CASSRDRGKGGYTF.

V is TRBV7-9 and J is TRBJ2-7; tentative D call: TRBD2 (7 bases). Germline V lookup: CDR1 SEHNR, CDR2 FQNEAQ (reference sequence). This CDR3 spans 16 amino acids. V was pared by 1 base and J by 2 bases, with 15 bases between. The CDR3 loop reads CASSLVTGGPPYEQYF. The CDR3 nucleotides are TGTGCCAGCAGCTTAGTTACGGGGGGCCCACCCTACGAGCAGTACTTC.

Remarks on this clonotype: The CDR3 carries no conserved terminal phenylalanine or tryptophan, so it likely arises from a read error. The chain is built from TRBV25-1 and TRBJ1-3; D gene uncertain. The CDR3 is made up of 13 amino acids. V lost 10 bases and J lost 4, with 14 bases in between. Germline V CDR1 and CDR2: MGHDK, SYGVNS. The CDR3, as DNA: TGTGCCACCACCCTCACGGGGGGAAACACCATATATCTT. Protein product: CATTLTGGNTIYL.

This chain joins TRBV20-1 and TRBJ1-2; D is uncertain. The germline V gene has CDR1 DFQATT and CDR2 SNEGSKA (reference sequence). CDR3 length: 11 amino acids. V lost 6 bases and J 2 bases, leaving 7 bases between the germline ends. In DNA, the CDR3 is TGCAGTGCACCGGACAACTATGGCTACACCTTC. Its translation: CSAPDNYGYTF.

The chain joins TRBV15 to TRBJ2-5, with D possibly matching TRBD1 (5 bases). Trimming cost V 0 bases and J 5 bases, with 13 bases left between them. The length of the CDR3 is 15 residues. Germline V lookup: CDR1 LNHNV, CDR2 YYDKDF (reference sequence). The CDR3: CATSRDSGRAETQYF. CDR3 bases: TGTGCCACCAGCAGAGATTCCGGCAGGGCCGAGACCCAGTACTTC.

This clonotype was detected ten times or more. The gene calls are TRBV5-1 and TRBJ1-1, with 10 nucleotides matching TRBD1. The germline V gene has CDR1 SGHRS and CDR2 YFSETQ. The V gene end was trimmed by 7 bases and the J gene end by 5 bases; junction bases not matched to a gene: 11. The CDR3 is 15 amino acids. CDR3 protein: CASGRQGAERTEAFF. CDR3 DNA sequence: TGCGCCAGCGGACGACAGGGGGCGGAGAGAACTGAAGCTTTCTTT. The entire variable domain, with the rest obtained from reference TRBV5-1 and TRBJ1-1, is as follows: KAGVTQTPRYLIKTRGQQVTLSCSPISGHRSVSWYQQTPGQGLQFLFEYFSETQRNKGNFPGRFSGRQFSNSRSEMNVSTLELGDSALYLCASGRQGAERTEAFFGQGTRLTVV.

The chain is built from TRBV2 and TRBJ2-3; D might be TRBD1 (6 bases). Germline lookup yields CDR1 SNHLY and CDR2 FYNNEI. V was trimmed by 6 bases and J by 1 base, leaving 14 bases between them. The CDR3 runs to 15 residues. The DNA for the CDR3 is TGTGCCAGCAGCTACACCGGGACACGCACAGATACGCAGTATTTT. This encodes CASSYTGTRTDTQYF.

The J gene is TRBJ1-2, the V gene TRBV9, with 7 bases lining up with TRBD1. Germline loops: CDR1 SGDLS, CDR2 YYNGEE. Trimming took 3 bases from V and 1 from J; bases not matched to a gene: 6. The CDR3 extends over 15 amino acids. CDR3 sequence reads: CASSATGNHNYGYTF. The CDR3 bases are TGTGCCAGCAGCGCGACAGGGAACCATAACTATGGCTACACCTTC.

This sequence joins TRBV13 and TRBJ1-5; D remains ambiguous. With 0 bases removed from V and 14 bases from J, the gap between germline ends came to 20 bases. The CDR3 length is 15 residues. Germline V CDR1 and CDR2: PRHDT, FYEKMQ (reference sequence). The CDR3 DNA reads TGTGCCAGCAGCTTAGGCCCTGGCGGGAACGGTAACGAGCATTTT. Amino acids: CASSLGPGGNGNEHF.

This chain joins TRBV20-1 and TRBJ2-2; 7 bases fit TRBD1. The J segment lost 5 bases and the V segment lost 5 bases, leaving 11 bases of the junction unmatched. The CDR3 is 15 residues long. Germline V gene lookup returns CDR1 DFQATT and CDR2 SNEGSKA (reference sequence). CDR3 sequence (DNA): TGCAGTGCTTACCCTCCGGGACAGCGTACCGGGGAGCTGTTTTTT. Encoded protein: CSAYPPGQRTGELFF.

At least ten counts were recorded for this clonotype. The chain has TRBV20-1 and TRBJ2-4; the match to TRBD2 covers 8 bases. Germline trimming cut 5 bases from V and 6 bases from J; bases unmatched to any gene: 9. This CDR3 region has 14 residues. The germline CDR1 and CDR2 sequences are DFQATT and SNEGSKA (reference sequence). The CDR3 nucleotides read TGCAGTGCTTACATTAGCGGGACCTCAAACATTCAGTACTTC. The encoded protein is CSAYISGTSNIQYF.

In the case of this clonotype: It may be a read error: a sequence one base away is much more abundant. This rearrangement joins TRBV27 to TRBJ2-7, with 14 nucleotides matching TRBD2. The CDR3 covers 16 residues. The germline V gene encodes CDR1 MNHEY and CDR2 SMNVEV (reference sequence). V trimming: 2 bases; J trimming: 0 bases; junction bases outside the gene matches: 0. The chain's CDR3 is CASSLGTSGGSYEQYF. The CDR3 DNA sequence: TGTGCCAGCAGTTTAGGGACTAGCGGGGGCTCCTACGAGCAGTACTTC.

The gene calls are TRBV7-3 and TRBJ1-5, with D perhaps TRBD1 (6 bases). The V end lost 2 bases, the J end lost 3 bases, and 14 bases lay between the germline ends. This CDR3 contains 16 residues. Germline V gene data show CDR1 as SGHTA and CDR2 as FQGTGA. Here the CDR3 DNA reads TGTGCCAGCAGCTTATCGTTAGGGGGGCTCAATCAGCCCCAGCATTTT. Encoded protein: CASSLSLGGLNQPQHF. The full variable domain, its missing parts supplied by reference TRBV7-3 and TRBJ1-5, is GAGVSQTPSNKVTEKGKYVELRCDPISGHTALYWYRQSLGQGPEFLIYFQGTGAADDSGLPNDRFFAVRPEGSVSTLKIQRTERGDSAVYLCASSLSLGGLNQPQHFGDGTRLSIL.

Notes on this clonotype: The CDR3 end shows no conserved phenylalanine or tryptophan, and so a read error is likely. The chain links TRBV6-1 to TRBJ2-2, with D unresolved. Germline V CDR1 and CDR2: MNHNS, SASEGT. Trimming cost V 3 bases and J 5 bases, with 4 bases left between them. The CDR3 covers 12 residues. In DNA form, the CDR3 reads TGTGCCAGCAGTGAGGGTACCGGGGAGCTGTTTTGT. Its protein product is CASSEGTGELFC.

For the CDR3, the DNA is TGTGCCAGCAGTTACGTAACTAGCGGACAGAATAGCAATCAGCCCCAGCATTTT. Translated, it gives CASSYVTSGQNSNQPQHF. The chain carries TRBV6-6 and TRBJ1-5; weak D call: TRBD1 (6 bases). V lost 2 bases, J lost 0 bases, and 17 bases lay in between. The germline V gene encodes CDR1 MNHNY and CDR2 SVGAGI (reference sequence). The CDR3 is 18 residues long.

This clonotype was observed at least ten times. This chain joins TRBV4-2 and TRBJ2-5; TRBD2 might be the D (6 bases). Trimming cost V 4 bases and J 4 bases, with 16 bases left between them. The CDR3 is 15 amino acids. The germline gives CDR1 LGHNA, CDR2 YNFKEQ. The CDR3: CASSPTAGSLETQYF. The CDR3 DNA is TGTGCCAGCAGCCCCACTGCGGGGTCACTAGAGACCCAGTACTTC.

CDR3 region: CATSDIWGRDTGELFF. Written as DNA, the CDR3 is TGTGCCACCAGTGATATATGGGGGAGGGACACCGGGGAGCTGTTTTTT. The rearrangement uses TRBV24-1 and TRBJ2-2; TRBD2 matches 7 bases. The V gene end was trimmed by 3 bases and the J gene end by 3 bases; junction bases not matched to a gene: 6. CDR3 length: 16 residues. CDR1 KGHDR and CDR2 SFDVKD come from the germline V gene.

The chain links TRBV10-2 to TRBJ1-1; 8 bases fit TRBD1. This CDR3 region has 16 residues. V shed 2 bases, J shed 2 bases, and the junction held 7 bases outside the gene matches. CDR1 and CDR2 from the germline V gene are WSHSY and SAAADI. The CDR3 region is CASSENRGFGNTEAFF. Here the CDR3 DNA reads TGCGCCAGCAGTGAGAACAGGGGGTTTGGAAACACTGAAGCTTTCTTT.

The V call is TRBV15, the J call TRBJ2-1; TRBD1 matches at 9 bases. Germline CDR1 reads LNHNV; CDR2 reads YYDKDF (reference sequence). This CDR3 has 13 residues. For the CDR3, the DNA is TGTGCTAGAGGGACAGGGATCTACAATGAGCAGTTCTTC. Residues: CARGTGIYNEQFF. Using reference TRBV15 and TRBJ2-1 for the parts outside the CDR3, the full variable domain is DAMVIQNPRYQVTQFGKPVTLSCSQTLNHNVMYWYQQKSSQAPKLLFHYYDKDFNNEADTPDNFQSRRPNTSFCFLDIRSPGLGDTAMYLCARGTGIYNEQFFGPGTRLTVL.

This clonotype was counted ten times or more. This sequence joins TRBV7-3 and TRBJ2-1; D call uncertain. Trimming took off 1 base at V and 5 bases at J, with 6 bases between the two ends. CDR1 and CDR2 (germline): SGHTA, FQGTGA. This CDR3 is built from 13 residues. In DNA, the CDR3 is TGTGCCAGCAGCTTAAACCGGGACAATGAGCAGTTCTTC. Its protein is CASSLNRDNEQFF.

A remark on this clonotype: The conserved phenylalanine or tryptophan is not found at the CDR3 terminus, so this likely reflects a read error. The chain carries TRBV15 and TRBJ2-2; 8 bases map to TRBD2. Germline CDR1 and CDR2: LNHNV and YYDKDF (reference sequence). The trim removed 7 bases at V and 8 bases at J, leaving 6 bases unmatched. This CDR3 spans 13 amino acids. The CDR3 loop reads CATTSGSRGELFL. The CDR3 DNA follows: TGTGCCACCACAAGCGGGAGTCGGGGGGAGCTGTTTCTT.

On this clonotype itself: The junction does not match germline at one end; this may be a read error. V is TRBV6-6 and J is TRBJ2-7; 7 bases match TRBD1. This CDR3 comprises 13 residues. Germline CDR1 and CDR2: MNHNY and SVGAGI (reference sequence). In DNA form, the CDR3 reads TGTGCTAGCAGCCCGGGACAGTCCTACGAGCTGTACTTC. Translated, it gives CASSPGQSYELYF.